This T cell receptor (beta chain) was identified in a study of cytomegalovirus exposure and HLA in healthy donors. As for the study in general: Early released data comprised tens of millions of unique TCRs from HLA-typed donors.

Findings of the study overall: In vitro confirmation showed a few CMV-associated chains to be CMV antigen specific. Judged likely to be a sequencing artifact was a cluster of highly shared sequence variants.

About this clone itself: No antigen is known for it.

Primers: 60 Vbeta forward and 13 Jbeta reverse. Data came from immunoSEQ multiplex PCR; TCRdb stores just in-frame clones and leaves some out. This table holds about 140,000 clones, 82% found once. This CDR3 has 15 residues. J gave up 4 bases and V 1 base, and 6 bases lay outside the gene matches. CDR1 is SGHVS and CDR2 is FQNEAQ in the germline V gene. The V call is TRBV7-8, the J call TRBJ2-5, with 7 bases fitting TRBD2. This receptor was taken from a young man in good health and CMV-seropositive. Sequencing was performed on PBMCs. CDR3: CASSLVGGSVETQYF. Here the CDR3 DNA reads TGTGCCAGCAGCTTAGTTGGCGGGAGCGTAGAGACCCAGTACTTC.